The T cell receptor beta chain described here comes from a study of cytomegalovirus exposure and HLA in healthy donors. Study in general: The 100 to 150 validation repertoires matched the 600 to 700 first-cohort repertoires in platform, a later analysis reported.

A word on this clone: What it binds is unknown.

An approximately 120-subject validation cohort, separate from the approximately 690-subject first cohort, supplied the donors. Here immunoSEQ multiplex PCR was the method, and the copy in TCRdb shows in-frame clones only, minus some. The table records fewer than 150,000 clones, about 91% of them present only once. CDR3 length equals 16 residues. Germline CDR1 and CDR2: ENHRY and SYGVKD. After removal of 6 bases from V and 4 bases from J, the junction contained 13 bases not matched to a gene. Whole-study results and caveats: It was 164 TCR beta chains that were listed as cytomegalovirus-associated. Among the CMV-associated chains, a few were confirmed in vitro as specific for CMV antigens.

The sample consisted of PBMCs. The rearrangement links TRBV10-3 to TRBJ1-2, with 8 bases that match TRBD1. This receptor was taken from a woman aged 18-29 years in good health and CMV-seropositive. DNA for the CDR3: TGTGCCATCAGGAATAGTGGAGGACAGGGTATCTATGGCTACACCTTC. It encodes CAIRNSGGQGIYGYTF.